These T cell receptor beta chains were read from a single sample in a study of blood T cell repertoires in COVID-19. Profiled with immunoSEQ multiplex PCR; TCRdb holds only in-frame clones, not every one. The sample carries approximately 350,000 clones, 86% recorded once. Material: peripheral blood. The receptor set was obtained from a woman aged 55 to 70 with COVID-19, enrolled during active disease. The CDR3 runs from the conserved cysteine through the conserved F or W. Fields, in order: J gene, D gene, V gene, clone size, CDR3 DNA, CDR3 protein. D genes are given only for firm matches. Size is stated for part of the rows, as once, few or many counts, or as a class when the clone is expanded.

TRBJ1-2	TRBD1	TRBV4-3	NA	TGCGCCAGCAGCCACAGGACAGGGGTGGGATATGGCTACACCTTC	CASSHRTGVGYGYTF
TRBJ1-1	NA	TRBV28	NA	TGTGCCAGCAGTTTACATGGAGGGACTGAAGCTTTCTTT	CASSLHGGTEAFF
TRBJ2-2	NA	TRBV10-3	NA	TGTGCCATCACCTCCGACACCGGGGAGCTGTTTTTT	CAITSDTGELFF
TRBJ1-1	NA	TRBV7-7	NA	TGTGCCAGCAGCAAACAAGAGAACACTGAAGCTTTCTTT	CASSKQENTEAFF
TRBJ2-4	NA	TRBV6-2/TRBV6-3	NA	TGTGCCAGCAGTTACCCCGGTCTAGCCAAAAACATTCAGTACTTC	CASSYPGLAKNIQYF
TRBJ2-7	TRBD1	TRBV28	once	TGTGCCAGCAGCGGGACAGGGACATTGTACGAGCAGTACTTC	CASSGTGTLYEQYF
TRBJ2-6	NA	TRBV7-3	once	TGTGCCAGCGGGGACCCTCTAGCGTCCGGGGCCAACGTCCTGACTTTC	CASGDPLASGANVLTF
TRBJ1-2	TRBD1	TRBV15	NA	TGTGCCACCAGCAGAGTGTTAACAGGGGATGGCTACACCTTC	CATSRVLTGDGYTF
TRBJ2-2	TRBD1	TRBV12-5	NA	TGTGCTAGTGGTTTGGTTCATTGGACAGGGGGAAACACCGGGGAGCTGTTTTTT	CASGLVHWTGGNTGELFF
TRBJ1-1	NA	TRBV6-5	NA	TGTGCCAGCAGTTCAGGGGCCACTGAAGCTTTCTTT	CASSSGATEAFF
TRBJ1-1	TRBD1	TRBV13	NA	TGTGCCAGCAGCTTAGGGAGGGGGCTGTGGGCTTTCTTT	CASSLGRGLWAFF
TRBJ1-1	NA	TRBV5-1	NA	TGCGCCAGCAGCCCGAGGGCCGAAATGGATATGAACACTGAAGCTTTCTTT	CASSPRAEMDMNTEAFF
TRBJ2-1	TRBD2	TRBV7-3	NA	TGTGCCAGCAGCCTCCCGTGGGGGGGCAATGAGCAGTTCTTC	CASSLPWGGNEQFF
TRBJ2-2	TRBD2	TRBV3-1/TRBV3-2	NA	TGTGCCAGCAGCCGCCACTCTAGCGGGGGTGTGTACGGGGAGCTGTTTTTT	CASSRHSSGGVYGELFF
TRBJ2-7	TRBD1	TRBV11-2	NA	TGTGCCAGCAGCTTCGGGACAGCCGGCGAGCAGTACTTC	CASSFGTAGEQYF
TRBJ1-4	TRBD1	TRBV10-3	NA	TGTGCCATCAGTGAGTCAGGGGGCGGTAATGAAAAACTGTTTTTT	CAISESGGGNEKLFF
TRBJ2-7	TRBD1	TRBV7-8	NA	TGTGCCAGCAGCTCCGGACAGGGGGCCGAGCAGTACTTC	CASSSGQGAEQYF
TRBJ2-1	TRBD1	TRBV18	NA	TGTGCCAGCTCACAGGGACAGGGGCCCTACAATGAGCAGTTCTTC	CASSQGQGPYNEQFF
TRBJ2-7	TRBD1	TRBV6-2/TRBV6-3	once	TGTGCCAGCAGTCGGAGGACAGGGAACGAGCAGTACTTC	CASSRRTGNEQYF
TRBJ2-7	TRBD1	TRBV6-5	NA	TGTGCCAGCAGTTACGGACAGGGGGCTTACGAGCAGTACTTC	CASSYGQGAYEQYF
TRBJ2-7	TRBD1	TRBV27	NA	TGTGCCAGCAGTTTGCAGGGGGCTTTACCCGAGCAGTACTTC	CASSLQGALPEQYF
TRBJ2-7	TRBD2	TRBV15	NA	TGTGCCACCAGCAGAGTCCCTAGCGGGAACTACGAGCAGTACTTC	CATSRVPSGNYEQYF
TRBJ2-5	TRBD2	TRBV4-1	NA	TGCGCCAGCAGCCAAGGGAGAGGCAGGGACTACGAGACCCAGTACTTC	CASSQGRGRDYETQYF
TRBJ1-4	NA	TRBV18	NA	TGTGCCAGCTCAACCGGGACTGCGGTGAAGGAACTGTTTTTT	CASSTGTAVKELFF
TRBJ1-2	TRBD1	TRBV2	NA	TGTGCCAGCAGCGAGGCGACAGGGACCTATGGCTACACCTTC	CASSEATGTYGYTF
TRBJ1-2	TRBD1	TRBV6-2/TRBV6-3	NA	TGTGCCAGCAGTTACGGCAGGGGGCACAGTGGCTACACCTTC	CASSYGRGHSGYTF
TRBJ2-1	TRBD2	TRBV19	NA	TGTGCCAGTAGTACAACGGGGGGGCACAATGAGCAGTTCTTC	CASSTTGGHNEQFF
TRBJ2-1	TRBD2	TRBV6-6	once	TGTGCCAGCAGTCAGCCGAATAGGCGGGGGGGATTAAATGAGCAGTTCTTC	CASSQPNRRGGLNEQFF
TRBJ1-4	NA	TRBV7-6	NA	TGTGCCAGCAGCGTAAGGGGTGCAACTAATGAAAAACTGTTTTTT	CASSVRGATNEKLFF
TRBJ1-5	TRBD1	TRBV6-1	NA	TGTGCCAGCAGTGGAGAATGGGACAGATCAAATCAGCCCCAGCATTTT	CASSGEWDRSNQPQHF
TRBJ1-1	NA	TRBV27	once	TGTGCCAGCAGTCCGGGGGGTGGTAGGAACACTGAAGCTTTCTTT	CASSPGGGRNTEAFF
TRBJ1-5	NA	TRBV28	many	TGTGCCAGCAGTGGAAGGGGGATACAGCCCCAGCATTTT	CASSGRGIQPQHF
TRBJ2-7	NA	TRBV7-2	NA	TGTGCCAGCAGCTTCGACACCTACGAGCAGTACTTC	CASSFDTYEQYF
TRBJ1-2	NA	TRBV9	NA	TGTGCCAGCAGCGCGACCTCAGGGGCGCGGTATTATGGCTACACCTTC	CASSATSGARYYGYTF
TRBJ2-6	NA	TRBV28	NA	TGTGCCAGCAGTACCCCGACCTTGTACAGACCTTCTGGGGCCAACGTCCTGACTTTC	CASSTPTLYRPSGANVLTF
TRBJ2-5	NA	TRBV10-3	NA	TGTGCCATCAGTGAGTCAGGGTCCAGGGAAGAGACCCAGTACTTC	CAISESGSREETQYF
TRBJ1-1	TRBD1	TRBV18	NA	TGTGCCAGCTCACCCGGGACAGGGGGCAGAAGGACTGAAGCTTTCTTT	CASSPGTGGRRTEAFF
TRBJ1-1	NA	TRBV15	many	TGTGCCACCTCCCCGGGCATCAGGGTTAGGGGCACTGAAGCTTTCTTT	CATSPGIRVRGTEAFF
TRBJ1-2	NA	TRBV6-5	NA	TGTGCCAGCACCCGACCGGGCCCGGGGGGCTACACCTTC	CASTRPGPGGYTF
TRBJ2-1	TRBD2	TRBV9	NA	TGTGCCAGCAGCCTTAGCGGGGGGGAATACAATGAGCAGTTCTTC	CASSLSGGEYNEQFF
TRBJ1-3	TRBD1	TRBV18	NA	TGTGCCAGCTCACGGACAGGGGGACCTGGAAACACCATATATTTT	CASSRTGGPGNTIYF
TRBJ2-2	NA	TRBV11-3	once	TGTGCCAGCAGCTTTTGGAATCAGGATAAAACCGGGGAGCTGTTTTTT	CASSFWNQDKTGELFF
TRBJ1-4	NA	TRBV2	NA	TGTGCCAGCAGTGAAGCAACAGGGTTTGAAAAACTGTTTTTT	CASSEATGFEKLFF
TRBJ2-5	TRBD1	TRBV15	NA	TGTGCCACCAGCCTAAAAGACAGGGGGCTGGAAGAGACCCAGTACTTC	CATSLKDRGLEETQYF
TRBJ1-3	TRBD1	TRBV19	few	TGTGCCAGTAGTCTTCTTCCGGGACAGGGTCGCTCTGGAAACACCATATATTTT	CASSLLPGQGRSGNTIYF
TRBJ1-1	NA	TRBV6-5	NA	TGTGCCAGCACCCCGAACAGGGAGAACACTGAAGCTTTCTTT	CASTPNRENTEAFF